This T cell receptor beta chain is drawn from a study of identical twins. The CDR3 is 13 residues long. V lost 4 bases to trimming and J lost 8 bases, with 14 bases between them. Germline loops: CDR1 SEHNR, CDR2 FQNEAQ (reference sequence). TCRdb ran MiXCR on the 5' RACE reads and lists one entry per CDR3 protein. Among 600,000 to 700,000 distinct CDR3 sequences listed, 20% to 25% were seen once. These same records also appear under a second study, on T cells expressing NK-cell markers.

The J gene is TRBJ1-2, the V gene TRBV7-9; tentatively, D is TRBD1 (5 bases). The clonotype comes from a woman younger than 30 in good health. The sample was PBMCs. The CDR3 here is CASSSAGTGGYTF. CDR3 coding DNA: TGTGCCAGCAGCTCTGCAGGGACTGGCGGCTACACCTTC.